These 10 T cell receptor beta chains came from one sample sequenced in a study of Graves' ophthalmopathy and Graves' hyperthyroidism. TCR beta CDR3 amplification used RNA transcripts. An opening RT-PCR round employed HTBI primers and preceded a second-round multiplex PCR. MiXCR, run by TCRdb on the multiplex PCR reads, gives a single entry per CDR3 protein. The sample lists 200,000 to 250,000 distinct CDR3 sequences, 25% to 30% occurring once. The sample consisted of peripheral blood. The receptors were sampled from a man in his fifties or sixties with Graves' ophthalmopathy.

V is TRBV28 and J is TRBJ1-2, with D possibly being TRBD1 (6 bases). The germline CDR1 and CDR2 sequences are MDHEN and SYDVKM. Trimming left V 2 bases short and J 8 bases short, with 9 bases between. This CDR3 comprises 12 residues. This CDR3 is CASSLQGKGYTF. The CDR3 nucleotides are TGTGCCAGCAGTTTACAGGGGAAGGGCTACACCTTC.

This clonotype was found many times. CDR3 protein: CASSQTGENTGELFF. The CDR3 nucleotides are TGTGCCAGCAGCCAGACTGGGGAAAACACCGGGGAGCTGTTTTTT. This chain uses TRBV7-9 with TRBJ2-2, with unresolved D. Trimming took off 5 bases at V and 2 bases at J, with 12 bases between the two ends. CDR3 length: 15 residues. CDR1 and CDR2 (germline): SEHNR, FQNEAQ (reference sequence). Together with reference TRBV7-9 and TRBJ2-2, the CDR3 gives the full variable domain: DTGVSQNPRHKITKRGQNVTFRCDPISEHNRLYWYRQTLGQGPEFLTYFQNEAQLEKSRLLSDRFSAERPKGSFSTLEIQRTEQGDSAMYLCASSQTGENTGELFFGEGSRLTVL.

The chain recombines TRBV20-1 with TRBJ2-7, with TRBD2 as a possible D gene (5 bases). In germline, CDR1 is DFQATT, CDR2 SNEGSKA (reference sequence). The length of the CDR3 is 12 residues. CDR3 DNA: TGCGGCGGGCTTGTTTCAGACTACGAGCAGTACTTC. Protein sequence: CGGLVSDYEQYF.

This chain joins TRBV6-2 or TRBV6-3 and TRBJ2-7; D is undetermined. The CDR3 loop spans 13 amino acids. Germline loops: CDR1 MNHEY, CDR2 SVGEGT. The ends were cut back, 5 bases at V and 9 bases at J, with 17 bases in the middle. The CDR3 is CASSNIDSAGQYF. The CDR3 nucleotides read TGTGCCAGCAGTAATATCGACTCCGCAGGGCAGTACTTC.

The chain uses TRBV7-2 and TRBJ1-1, with D uncertain. V lost 3 bases to trimming and J lost 5 bases, with 16 bases between them. The CDR3 length is 15 residues. Germline loops: CDR1 SGHTA, CDR2 FQGNSA. The CDR3 loop reads CASSLLRDGGTEAFF. The DNA for the CDR3 is TGTGCCAGCAGCTTGTTGAGGGATGGTGGGACTGAAGCTTTCTTT.

The chain has TRBV12-3 or TRBV12-4 and TRBJ1-1; TRBD1 agrees at 8 bases. V was clipped by 8 bases and J by 6 bases; unmatched bases: 11. The CDR3 sequence is 14 residues long. The CDR3, as DNA: TGTGCCAGCGGGGTCGGACAGGGAACGTCTGAAGCTTTCTTT. It translates to CASGVGQGTSEAFF.

In its sample, this clonotype was seen many times. This chain links TRBV7-8 with TRBJ1-1, with D tentatively TRBD1 (5 bases). The V and J ends lost 1 base and 5 bases respectively, with 11 bases between them. The CDR3 runs 14 residues. Germline V gives CDR1 SGHVS, CDR2 FQNEAQ. DNA for the CDR3: TGTGCCAGCAGCTTAGAAGGGGCAGGAACTGAAGCTTTCTTT. This sequence encodes CASSLEGAGTEAFF.

In this sample, this clonotype turned up many times. V and J are TRBV4-2 and TRBJ1-2; possibly TRBD1 for D (6 bases). Germline lookup yields CDR1 LGHNA and CDR2 YNFKEQ. The ends were cut back, 4 bases at V and 6 bases at J, with 18 bases in the middle. The CDR3 covers 15 residues. The CDR3 spells CASSPRDTLAHGYTF. In DNA form, the CDR3 reads TGTGCCAGCAGCCCTCGGGACACTCTTGCCCATGGCTACACCTTC.

V gene TRBV13 combines with J gene TRBJ2-7, with 8 positions matching TRBD2. This CDR3 region has 15 residues. The germline CDR1 and CDR2 sequences are PRHDT and FYEKMQ (reference sequence). The V and J ends lost 5 bases and 3 bases, in that order; junction bases with no gene match: 9. CDR3 amino acids: CASSQSGAGGYEQYF. DNA for the CDR3: TGTGCCAGCAGCCAAAGTGGGGCGGGGGGCTACGAGCAGTACTTC.

This clonotype came up once. V usage is TRBV6-1 and J usage is TRBJ2-7, with D possibly being TRBD2 (7 bases). With 5 bases removed from V and 5 bases from J, the gap between germline ends came to 13 bases. The CDR3 length is 13 residues. Per germline, CDR1 MNHNS and CDR2 SASEGT. Written as DNA, the CDR3 is TGTGCCAGCAGTCGGGGGGCCAACGACGAGCAGTACTTC. Translating it yields CASSRGANDEQYF.